This entry lists 30 T cell receptor beta chains sequenced from one sample in a study of read filtering for tumor transcriptome and immune sequencing. This library used approximately 0.4 ug RNA and molecular barcoded adaptors spanning alpha/delta and beta/gamma chains. TCRdb itself ran the reads through MiXCR, one entry per CDR3 protein. The sample includes 6,000 or so distinct CDR3 sequences, roughly 20% of them seen just once. The sequenced sample was a population of CD138-negative cells sorted from bone marrow. The receptor set was obtained from a donor over 35 with multiple myeloma.

A remark on this clonotype: No conserved phenylalanine or tryptophan is present at the end of the CDR3, so a read error is the likely explanation. This rearrangement joins TRBV11-2 to TRBJ2-3; D is unclear. V was pared by 1 base and J by 4 bases, with 9 bases between. This CDR3 is built from 14 residues. From germline, CDR1 is SGHAT and CDR2 FQNNGV. The CDR3 nucleotides read TGTGCCAGCAGCTTAGGGCAGCGTGCAGATACGCAGTATTAT. This gives the protein CASSLGQRADTQYY.

By proportion, this clonotype is medium-sized. With a much larger clone just one base away, this may be a read error. The chain employs TRBV7-3 and TRBJ2-1; weak D call: TRBD2 (5 bases). The germline V gene has CDR1 SGHTA and CDR2 FQGTGA. The CDR3 is made up of 15 amino acids. V gave up 5 bases and J gave up 0 bases, with 11 bases separating them. CDR3: CASSTAASSYNEQFF. CDR3 DNA sequence: TGTGCCAGCAGCACAGCGGCTAGCTCCTACAATGAGCAGTTCTTC.

At least ten counts were recorded for this clonotype. This chain connects TRBV30 to TRBJ2-6, with D unresolved. CDR3 size: 12 residues. The V and J ends lost 8 bases and 4 bases respectively, with 9 bases between them. CDR1 is GTSNPN and CDR2 is SVGIG in the germline V gene (reference sequence). CDR3 sequence reads: CALDIGANVLTF. The CDR3 DNA sequence: TGTGCCCTCGATATAGGGGCCAACGTCCTGACTTTC.

This clonotype has just a few counts. V usage is TRBV30 and J usage is TRBJ2-7, with 8 bases that match TRBD2. From germline, CDR1 is GTSNPN and CDR2 SVGIG (reference sequence). This CDR3 has 14 residues. The V segment lost 3 bases and the J segment 2 bases; nucleotides outside the gene matches: 6. CDR3 nucleotide sequence: TGTGCCTGGAGGGGGCGGGGGGCTGCCTACGAGCAGTACTTC. This sequence encodes CAWRGRGAAYEQYF. The variable domain in full, with the rest retrieved from reference TRBV30 and TRBJ2-7, is SQTIHQWPATLVQPVGSPLSLECTVEGTSNPNLYWYRQAAGRGLQLLFYSVGIGQISSEVPQNLSASRPQDRQFILSSKKLLLSDSGFYLCAWRGRGAAYEQYFGPGTRLTVT.

This clonotype was seen repeatedly, ten times or more. This chain joins TRBV29-1 and TRBJ1-1; tentatively, D is TRBD1 (5 bases). The germline V and J ends were trimmed by 7 bases and 1 base, with 22 bases remaining between them. CDR3 size: 16 residues. The V gene's germline CDR1 is SQVTM and CDR2 ANQGSEA. The CDR3 coding sequence is TGCAGCGCCGCGGGGGGTTCTTTATCCCCGAACACTGAAGCTTTCTTT. Its protein is CSAAGGSLSPNTEAFF. Variable domain in full (rest from reference TRBV29-1 and TRBJ1-1): SAVISQKPSRDICQRGTSLTIQCQVDSQVTMMFWYRQQPGQSLTLIATANQGSEATYESGFVIDKFPISRPNLTFSTLTVSNMSPEDSSIYLCSAAGGSLSPNTEAFFGQGTRLTVV.

This clonotype appeared a single time. An end of the junction differs from the germline gene, which may be a read error. V is TRBV20-1 and J is TRBJ1-1, with 7 bases identical to TRBD1. CDR1 is DFQATT, CDR2 SNEGSKA, per germline (reference sequence). The CDR3 is made up of 16 amino acids. Written as DNA, the CDR3 is TGCAGTGCCTACAAAGGGGGCGAAGGGATGAGCACTGAAGCTCTCTTT. This sequence encodes CSAYKGGEGMSTEALF.

There are many counts of this clonotype. The gene calls are TRBV5-1 and TRBJ2-5, with a tentative D call TRBD1 (6 bases). This CDR3 region has 14 residues. The germline V and J ends were trimmed by 1 base and 2 bases, with 9 bases remaining between them. CDR1 is SGHRS and CDR2 is YFSETQ in the germline V gene. The CDR3 bases are TGCGCCAGCAGCTTGTGGGGGACACAAGAGACCCAGTACTTC. It translates to CASSLWGTQETQYF.

Sample share makes this clonotype medium-sized. The chain combines TRBV5-4 with TRBJ2-3; maybe TRBD1 (6 bases). CDR1 is SGHNT, CDR2 YYREEE, per germline (reference sequence). This CDR3 region has 15 residues. Trimming stripped 4 bases from V and 3 bases from J, with 15 bases between. CDR3 sequence: CASSTQTGTTDTQYF. CDR3 bases: TGTGCCAGCAGCACCCAAACCGGGACAACAGATACGCAGTATTTT.

This clonotype qualifies as medium-sized. This chain links TRBV7-2 with TRBJ1-1; D is unresolved. CDR3 length: 14 amino acids. Looked up from germline, CDR1 is SGHTA and CDR2 is FQGNSA. With 2 bases removed from V and 3 bases from J, the gap between germline ends came to 10 bases. CDR3 residues: CASSLFSGDTEAFF. The DNA of the CDR3 is TGTGCCAGCAGCTTATTTAGCGGGGACACTGAAGCTTTCTTT.

This clonotype is medium-sized (0.01 to 0.1%) in the sample. J is TRBJ2-1 and V is TRBV5-1; 7 nucleotides line up with TRBD1. The V segment lost 0 bases and the J segment 4 bases; nucleotides outside the gene matches: 4. Germline lookup yields CDR1 SGHRS and CDR2 YFSETQ. This CDR3 region has 15 residues. Here the CDR3 DNA reads TGCGCCAGCAGCTTGGAGGGACAGATATACAATGAGCAGTTCTTC. Its translation: CASSLEGQIYNEQFF.

This clonotype showed up many times. Here the CDR3 DNA reads TGTGCCAGCCAACGGGGCGGGAGCGGAACCGGGGAGCTGTTTTTT. This gives the protein CASQRGGSGTGELFF. The chain carries TRBV28 and TRBJ2-2; the match to TRBD2 covers 7 bases. The CDR3 is 15 residues long. The junction had 11 bases not matched to a gene; V was cut back by 8 bases and J by 5 bases. CDR1 and CDR2 (germline): MDHEN, SYDVKM.

Judged by abundance, this clonotype is large. The chain couples TRBV7-3 to TRBJ2-1; 9 bases match TRBD2. The CDR3 is 18 residues long. V shed 1 base and J 0 bases; nucleotides not matched to a gene: 7. Germline assignment: CDR1 SGHTA and CDR2 FQGTGA. The CDR3 sequence: CASSLIGTSTSSYNEQFF. The DNA of the CDR3 is TGTGCCAGCAGCTTAATAGGGACTAGCACCAGCTCCTACAATGAGCAGTTCTTC. Using reference TRBV7-3 and TRBJ2-1 for the parts outside the CDR3, the full variable domain is GAGVSQTPSNKVTEKGKYVELRCDPISGHTALYWYRQSLGQGPEFLIYFQGTGAADDSGLPNDRFFAVRPEGSVSTLKIQRTERGDSAVYLCASSLIGTSTSSYNEQFFGPGTRLTVL.

Comment on this clonotype: A much more abundant neighbour one base away suggests this may be a read error. Here the CDR3 reads CAWSAGWTEAFF. DNA of the CDR3: TGTGCCTGGAGTGCCGGGTGGACTGAAGCTTTCTTT. This sequence joins TRBV30 and TRBJ1-1; D gene ambiguous. The CDR3 consists of 12 residues. Trimming removed 1 base from V and 5 bases from J, with 8 bases in between. Germline lookup yields CDR1 GTSNPN and CDR2 SVGIG (reference sequence).

Note on this clonotype: A read error may produce the germline difference seen at one junction end. The rearrangement uses TRBV9 and TRBJ1-1, with TRBD1 identical over 10 bases. The CDR3 is 15 amino acids. The germline gives CDR1 SGDLS, CDR2 YYNGEE. The CDR3 here is CASSNPGQGDTEAFF. The CDR3, as DNA: TGTGCCAGCAGTAATCCCGGACAGGGGGATACTGAAGCCTTCTTT.

This clonotype appeared a few times. Since a much larger clone is just one base distant, this may be a read error. The chain joins TRBV9 to TRBJ2-2, with D possibly being TRBD1 or TRBD2 (5 bases each). The CDR3 length is 15 residues. Germline V gene data show CDR1 as SGDLS and CDR2 as YYNGEE. As DNA, the CDR3 is TGTGCCTGCAGCGCCAGGGAAGGGACCACCGGGGAGCTGTTTTTT. Amino acids: CACSAREGTTGELFF.

This clonotype is classed as medium-sized. The V gene is TRBV2, the J gene TRBJ2-7, with 10 bases matching TRBD2. Per germline, CDR1 SNHLY and CDR2 FYNNEI. Trimming removed 5 bases from V and 1 base from J; junction bases left unmatched: 2. This CDR3 region has 14 residues. The CDR3 DNA follows: TGTGCCAGCAGTCCGACTAGCGGGTCCTACGAGCAGTACTTC. Translating gives CASSPTSGSYEQYF.

This clonotype appeared many times. The CDR3 protein is CSARDRGRYEQYF. The CDR3 DNA sequence: TGCAGTGCTAGAGATAGAGGACGGTACGAGCAGTACTTC. The rearrangement joins TRBV20-1 to TRBJ2-7; the D is unclear. Trimming left V 0 bases short and J 4 bases short, with 10 bases between. The length of the CDR3 is 13 residues. The germline V gene encodes CDR1 DFQATT and CDR2 SNEGSKA (reference sequence).

This clonotype was seen many times. V gene TRBV20-1 combines with J gene TRBJ2-1, with 14 positions matching TRBD2. The CDR3 has 18 residues. Looked up from germline, CDR1 is DFQATT and CDR2 is SNEGSKA (reference sequence). Trimming at V came to 3 bases and at J to 0 bases, leaving 7 bases not matched to a gene. Written as DNA, the CDR3 is TGCAGTGCTAGCCCCGGGACTAGCGGGAGTAGCTCCTACAATGAGCAGTTCTTC. Its protein is CSASPGTSGSSSYNEQFF.

This clonotype is judged large. V gene TRBV28 combines with J gene TRBJ2-1, with 15 bases matching TRBD2. V dropped 6 bases and J dropped 0; count of bases not matched to a gene: 18. CDR3 size: 22 residues. The germline CDR1 and CDR2 sequences are MDHEN and SYDVKM. In DNA form, the CDR3 reads TGTGCCAGCAGGCATGAATTGGGGGGGGGACTAGCGGGAGGTTACTCCTACAATGAGCAGTTCTTC. The encoded protein is CASRHELGGGLAGGYSYNEQFF.

This clonotype appeared a single time. This chain links TRBV6-5 with TRBJ1-1, with TRBD1 matching 7 bases. The germline CDR1 and CDR2 sequences are MNHEY and SVGAGI. V dropped 1 base and J dropped 1; count of bases not matched to a gene: 9. The CDR3 extends over 17 amino acids. CDR3 region: CASSYWLDREGNTEAFF. The CDR3 nucleotides are TGTGCCAGCAGTTACTGGCTCGACAGGGAAGGGAACACTGAAGCTTTCTTT.

As for this clonotype: This could be a read error, since a much larger clone is one nucleotide away. This chain links TRBV6-6 with TRBJ1-1, with no clear D. The DNA end lines up better with TRBJ1-6; the J call may be wrong. The CDR3 contains 17 residues. Looked up from germline, CDR1 is MNHNY and CDR2 is SVGAGI (reference sequence). In DNA, the CDR3 is TGTGCCAGCAGTCATAGTCGCCTAGGCCGGACCTGGGGTCCCCTCCACTTT. As protein: CASSHSRLGRTWGPLHF.

This clonotype has at least ten counts. This chain joins TRBV20-1 and TRBJ1-1; tentatively, D is TRBD1 (5 bases). CDR1 is DFQATT, CDR2 SNEGSKA, per germline (reference sequence). Trimming stripped 6 bases from V and 8 bases from J, with 16 bases between. There are 12 residues in the CDR3. CDR3 bases: TGCAGTGCGGCCGGGGGACGGACAGAAGCTTTCTTT. As protein: CSAAGGRTEAFF.

This clonotype was detected many times. V is TRBV28 and J is TRBJ2-7, with 7 positions matching TRBD2. CDR1 and CDR2 (germline): MDHEN, SYDVKM. CDR3 size: 17 residues. V shed 6 bases, J shed 0 bases, and the junction held 14 bases outside the gene matches. CDR3 residues: CASSSPLGGSSSYEQYF. The CDR3, as DNA: TGTGCCAGCAGCTCCCCCCTGGGGGGGTCGAGCTCCTACGAGCAGTACTTC. The entire variable domain, with the rest obtained from reference TRBV28 and TRBJ2-7, is as follows: DVKVTQSSRYLVKRTGEKVFLECVQDMDHENMFWYRQDPGLGLRLIYFSYDVKMKEKGDIPEGYSVSREKKERFSLILESASTNQTSMYLCASSSPLGGSSSYEQYFGPGTRLTVT.

Sample share makes this clonotype medium-sized. The chain joins TRBV7-6 to TRBJ2-3; no firm D call. Per germline, CDR1 SGHVS and CDR2 FNYEAQ. Trimming removed 5 bases at V and 0 bases at J, with 15 bases between. The CDR3 is 16 amino acids. CDR3 protein: CASSPRVLSSTDTQYF. CDR3 DNA: TGTGCCAGCAGCCCAAGGGTACTGTCTAGCACAGATACGCAGTATTTT.

The chain carries TRBV20-1 and TRBJ2-5, with TRBD1 matching 7 bases. With 0 bases clipped from V and 4 bases from J, the junction kept 5 bases outside the gene matches. CDR1 and CDR2 (germline): DFQATT, SNEGSKA (reference sequence). This CDR3 has 14 residues. The CDR3 region is CSARDLRGRETQYF. The CDR3 nucleotides are TGCAGTGCTAGAGATCTGAGGGGGCGAGAGACCCAGTACTTC.

The CDR3 coding sequence is TGTGCCAGCAGCTTGGACAGCGGGAGGAACTACAATGAGCAGTTCTTC. Protein sequence: CASSLDSGRNYNEQFF. The chain links TRBV5-6 to TRBJ2-1; TRBD2 agrees at 9 bases. Germline-derived CDR1 and CDR2 are SGHDT and YYEEEE. The ends lost 0 bases at V and 3 bases at J; junction bases unmatched: 4. This CDR3 contains 16 residues.

J is TRBJ1-1 and V is TRBV18; D gene ambiguous. The CDR3 is 14 residues long. The V end was cut by 4 bases, the J end by 1 base, with 10 bases between. From germline, CDR1 is KGHSH and CDR2 LQKENI. CDR3 loop: CASSHSTSNTEAFF. For the CDR3, the DNA is TGTGCCAGCTCACACTCGACATCGAACACTGAAGCTTTCTTT.

Remarks on this clonotype: This may come from a read error, since a much larger clone is one base off. The chain links TRBV28 to TRBJ2-7; no firm D call. In germline, CDR1 is MDHEN, CDR2 SYDVKM. The CDR3 length is 14 residues. CDR3: CASSFISGAYEQCF. CDR3 nucleotides: TGTGCCAGCAGTTTTATCTCAGGAGCCTACGAGCAGTGCTTC.

This clonotype is deemed medium-sized. The genes are TRBV4-1 and TRBJ1-4; D is ambiguous. V lost 1 base, J lost 4 bases, and 10 bases lay in between. Germline lookup yields CDR1 MGHRA and CDR2 YSYEKL. This CDR3 contains 15 residues. The CDR3 nucleotides are TGCGCCAGCAGCCAAGTCGGCACCCTTAATGAAAAACTGTTTTTT. This translates into CASSQVGTLNEKLFF.

Comments on this clonotype: A read error may explain this, as a much larger clone is one base away. This chain connects TRBV7-3 to TRBJ2-1, with D hard to call. In germline, CDR1 is SGHTA, CDR2 FQGTGA. The CDR3 totals 14 residues. In DNA, the CDR3 is TGTGCCAGCAGCAGGTATGGCTTTGGGGATGATCAGTTCTTC. This gives the protein CASSRYGFGDDQFF.